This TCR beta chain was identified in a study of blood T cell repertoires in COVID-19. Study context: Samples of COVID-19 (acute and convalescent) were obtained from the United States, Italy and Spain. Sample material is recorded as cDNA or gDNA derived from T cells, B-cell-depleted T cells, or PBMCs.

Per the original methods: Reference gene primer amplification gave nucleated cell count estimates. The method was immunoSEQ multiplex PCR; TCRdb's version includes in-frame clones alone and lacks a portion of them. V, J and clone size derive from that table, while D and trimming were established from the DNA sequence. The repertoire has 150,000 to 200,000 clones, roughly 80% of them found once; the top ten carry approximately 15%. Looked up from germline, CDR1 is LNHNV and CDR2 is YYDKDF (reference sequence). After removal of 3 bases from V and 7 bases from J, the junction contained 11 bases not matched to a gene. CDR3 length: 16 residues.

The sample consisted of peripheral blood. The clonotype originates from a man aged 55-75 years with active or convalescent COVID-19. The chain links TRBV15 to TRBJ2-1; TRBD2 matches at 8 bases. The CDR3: CATSRGGSGRGNEQFF. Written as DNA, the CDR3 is TGTGCCACCAGCAGGGGTGGGAGCGGGAGAGGTAATGAGCAGTTCTTC.